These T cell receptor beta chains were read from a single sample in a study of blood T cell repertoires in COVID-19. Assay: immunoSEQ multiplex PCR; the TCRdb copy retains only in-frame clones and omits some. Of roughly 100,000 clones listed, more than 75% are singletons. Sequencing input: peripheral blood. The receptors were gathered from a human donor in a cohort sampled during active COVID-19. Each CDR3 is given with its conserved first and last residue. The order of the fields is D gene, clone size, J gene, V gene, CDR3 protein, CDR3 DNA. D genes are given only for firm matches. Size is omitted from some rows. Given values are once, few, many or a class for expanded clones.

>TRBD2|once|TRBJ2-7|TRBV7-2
CASSERLSSGGLNEQYF
TGTGCCAGCAGCGAACGACTATCCTCGGGGGGGTTGAACGAGCAGTACTTC
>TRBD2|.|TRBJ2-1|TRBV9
CASSVDGAGNEQFF
TGTGCCAGCAGCGTAGATGGAGCGGGGAATGAGCAGTTCTTC
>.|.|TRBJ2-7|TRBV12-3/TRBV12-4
CASSFKLRYEQYF
TGTGCCAGCAGTTTTAAGTTGAGGTACGAGCAGTACTTC
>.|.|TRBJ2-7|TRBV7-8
CASSLVSRGYEQYF
TGTGCCAGCAGCTTAGTGTCCCGCGGGTACGAGCAGTACTTC
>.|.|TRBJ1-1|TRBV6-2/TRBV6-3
CASRYRGQLLHTEAFF
TGTGCCAGCAGATACCGTGGACAGTTACTTCACACTGAAGCTTTCTTT
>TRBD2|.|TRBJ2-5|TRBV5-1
CASRDGLAGDGRGETQYF
TGCGCCAGCAGGGATGGACTAGCGGGAGACGGGAGGGGAGAGACCCAGTACTTC
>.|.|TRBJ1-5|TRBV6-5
CASSWTGNQPQHF
TGTGCCAGCAGCTGGACAGGCAATCAGCCCCAGCATTTT
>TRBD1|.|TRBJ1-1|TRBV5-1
CASSYTGTGGSGKNTEAFF
TGCGCCAGCAGCTATACCGGGACAGGGGGCTCAGGGAAGAACACTGAAGCTTTCTTT
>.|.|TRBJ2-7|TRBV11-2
CASRQTGSYEQYF
TGTGCCAGCAGGCAGACAGGTAGCTACGAGCAGTACTTC
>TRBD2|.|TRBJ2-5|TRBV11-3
CASSNPAGGPSETQYF
TGTGCCAGCAGCAATCCAGCGGGGGGGCCATCAGAGACCCAGTACTTC
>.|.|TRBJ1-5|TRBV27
CASRPGGRYDQPQHF
TGTGCCAGCAGGCCTGGGGGCAGGTACGATCAGCCCCAGCATTTT